The 8 T cell receptor beta chains below come from one sample, sequenced in a study of cytomegalovirus exposure and HLA in healthy donors. It was with 60 Vbeta and 13 Jbeta primers that the PCR ran. TCRdb keeps only in-frame clones here, not all; method: immunoSEQ multiplex PCR. The sample consists of 90,000 to 150,000 clones, about three quarters of them appearing once. Material for sequencing was PBMCs. The receptors stem from a woman aged 40 to 55 in good health and CMV-seropositive.

The J gene is TRBJ2-7, the V gene TRBV7-2, with 8 bases that match TRBD2. This CDR3 has 15 residues. The V and J ends lost 2 bases and 2 bases, in that order; junction bases with no gene match: 5. Germline CDR1 and CDR2: SGHTA and FQGNSA. CDR3 amino acids: CASSLTTSGAYEQYF. The CDR3 DNA sequence: TGTGCCAGCAGCTTAACAACTAGCGGCGCCTACGAGCAGTACTTC.

The chain has TRBV6-1 and TRBJ1-1; 8 bases line up with TRBD1. Germline loops: CDR1 MNHNS, CDR2 SASEGT. The CDR3 has 13 amino acids. V shed 6 bases and J 10 bases; nucleotides not matched to a gene: 10. The CDR3 loop reads CASRRQGKNVAFF. The CDR3 DNA reads as TGTGCCAGCAGGAGACAGGGGAAAAACGTAGCTTTCTTT.

In regard to this clone: Other DNA sequences from this sample encode an identical CDR3 as well. The chain couples TRBV4-2 to TRBJ1-2, with 10 bases lining up with TRBD1. V shed 2 bases and J 5 bases; nucleotides not matched to a gene: 5. CDR3 length equals 15 residues. CDR1 is LGHNA, CDR2 YNFKEQ, per germline. CDR3 DNA: TGTGCCAGCAGCCAACCCGGGACAGGGGAATATGGCTACACCTTC. Translated, it gives CASSQPGTGEYGYTF.

V and J are TRBV11-3 and TRBJ1-3; D gene uncertain. Trimming took 0 bases from V and 0 from J, leaving 9 bases between them. The CDR3 is 16 amino acids. Germline lookup yields CDR1 SGHNT and CDR2 YENEEA. The CDR3 DNA reads as TGTGCCAGCAGCTTAGATCTGGCAATCTCTGGAAACACCATATATTTT. Translation: CASSLDLAISGNTIYF.

This clone was counted between two and nine times. The J gene is TRBJ1-1, the V gene TRBV5-1, with 7 positions matching TRBD1. Germline V gives CDR1 SGHRS, CDR2 YFSETQ. This CDR3 contains 13 residues. The trim removed 5 bases at V and 12 bases at J, leaving 13 bases unmatched. The CDR3 sequence: CASRNTGEGLSFF. The CDR3, as DNA: TGCGCCAGCAGGAACACAGGGGAAGGTTTGTCTTTCTTT.

V usage is TRBV4-3 and J usage is TRBJ1-1; TRBD1 matches at 9 bases. CDR3 size: 16 residues. V shed 7 bases and J 5 bases; nucleotides not matched to a gene: 14. CDR1 LGHNA and CDR2 YSLEER come from the germline V gene. The CDR3 loop is CASTSIKQGARTEAFF. In DNA form, the CDR3 reads TGCGCCAGCACCAGCATCAAACAGGGGGCAAGGACTGAAGCTTTCTTT.

This clone was picked up a small number of times. This chain links TRBV2 with TRBJ2-2, with D possibly being TRBD1 (6 bases). Trimming cost V 6 bases and J 0 bases, with 8 bases left between them. CDR1 is SNHLY, CDR2 FYNNEI, per germline. The length of the CDR3 is 14 residues. In DNA form, the CDR3 reads TGTGCCAGCAGGGGGACAACGAACACCGGGGAGCTGTTTTTT. It codes for CASRGTTNTGELFF. Using reference TRBV2 and TRBJ2-2 for the parts outside the CDR3, the full variable domain is EPEVTQTPSHQVTQMGQEVILRCVPISNHLYFYWYRQILGQKVEFLVSFYNNEISEKSEIFDDQFSVERPDGSNFTLKIRSTKLEDSAMYFCASRGTTNTGELFFGEGSRLTVL.

This clone was recorded once. The chain joins TRBV4-2 to TRBJ1-1; 10 nucleotides match TRBD1. Per the germline V gene, CDR1 is LGHNA and CDR2 is YNFKEQ. The CDR3 runs to 15 residues. Trimming cost V 4 bases and J 2 bases; bases outside gene matches: 4. The CDR3 sequence: CASSPTGGFNTEAFF. The CDR3 DNA reads as TGTGCCAGCAGCCCGACAGGGGGCTTTAACACTGAAGCTTTCTTT.